Below are 4 T cell receptor beta chains sequenced from a single sample in a study of blood T cell repertoires in COVID-19. The data were produced by immunoSEQ multiplex PCR, yet TCRdb's version contains in-frame clones alone and is incomplete. The sample records 120,000 to 150,000 clones, around 85% being singletons. Source material: peripheral blood. The receptors here all came from a woman in her sixties or seventies with COVID-19, enrolled during active disease.

V gene TRBV14 combines with J gene TRBJ2-1, with 8 bases identical to TRBD2. After removal of 4 bases from V and 6 bases from J, the junction contained 8 bases not matched to a gene. CDR3 length equals 15 residues. CDR1 and CDR2 (germline): SGHDN, FVKESK. DNA of the CDR3: TGTGCCAGCAGCCCCCGCGGGGGGCAGGTCAATGAGCAGTTCTTC. It is translated as CASSPRGGQVNEQFF.

The chain employs TRBV6-4 and TRBJ2-7; D call uncertain. V lost 0 bases and J lost 0, with 9 bases in between. From germline, CDR1 is MRHNA and CDR2 SNTAGT. CDR3 length: 15 amino acids. The CDR3 sequence is CASSDSSCDSYEQYF. In DNA form, the CDR3 reads TGTGCCAGCAGTGACTCGAGTTGCGACTCCTACGAGCAGTACTTC.

This chain links TRBV6-5 with TRBJ1-6; no reliable D call. The CDR3 runs to 15 residues. Germline V gene lookup returns CDR1 MNHEY and CDR2 SVGAGI. Trimming shortened V by 0 bases and J by 6 bases, and 9 bases separated the two germline ends. The CDR3 DNA follows: TGTGCCAGCAGTTACTCGGGAGGACCTAATTCACCCCTCCACTTT. This gives the protein CASSYSGGPNSPLHF.

This clone was detected once. The V and J genes are TRBV12-3 or TRBV12-4 and TRBJ1-6; D gene ambiguous. The V and J ends lost 5 bases and 9 bases respectively, with 11 bases between them. This CDR3 has 13 residues. The CDR3 is CASSPRSGSPLHF. The CDR3 region has the DNA TGTGCCAGCAGTCCGAGATCGGGTTCACCCCTCCACTTT.